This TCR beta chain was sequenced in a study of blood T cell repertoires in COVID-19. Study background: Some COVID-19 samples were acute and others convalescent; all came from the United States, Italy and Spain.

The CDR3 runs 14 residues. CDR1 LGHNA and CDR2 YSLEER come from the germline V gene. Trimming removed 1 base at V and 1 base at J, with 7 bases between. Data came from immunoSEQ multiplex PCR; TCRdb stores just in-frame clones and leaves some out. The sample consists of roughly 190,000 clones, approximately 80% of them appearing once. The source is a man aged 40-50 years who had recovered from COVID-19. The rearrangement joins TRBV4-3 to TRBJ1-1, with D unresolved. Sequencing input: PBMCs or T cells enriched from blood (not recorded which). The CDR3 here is CASSQVLQNTEAFF. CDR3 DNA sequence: TGCGCCAGCAGCCAAGTACTTCAGAACACTGAAGCTTTCTTT.